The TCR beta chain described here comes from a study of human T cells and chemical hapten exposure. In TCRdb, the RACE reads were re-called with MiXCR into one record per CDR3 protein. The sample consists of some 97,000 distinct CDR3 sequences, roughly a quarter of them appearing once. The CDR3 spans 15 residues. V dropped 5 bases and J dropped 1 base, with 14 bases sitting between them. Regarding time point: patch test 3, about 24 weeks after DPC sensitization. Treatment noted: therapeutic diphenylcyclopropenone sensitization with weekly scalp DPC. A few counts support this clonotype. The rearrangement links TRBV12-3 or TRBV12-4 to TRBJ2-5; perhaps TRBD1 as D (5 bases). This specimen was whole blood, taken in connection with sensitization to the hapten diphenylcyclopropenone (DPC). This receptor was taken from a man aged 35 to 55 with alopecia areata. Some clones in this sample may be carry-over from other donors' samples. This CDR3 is CASSPRKGAQETQYF. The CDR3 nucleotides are TGTGCCAGCAGTCCCAGAAAAGGGGCCCAAGAGACCCAGTACTTC.